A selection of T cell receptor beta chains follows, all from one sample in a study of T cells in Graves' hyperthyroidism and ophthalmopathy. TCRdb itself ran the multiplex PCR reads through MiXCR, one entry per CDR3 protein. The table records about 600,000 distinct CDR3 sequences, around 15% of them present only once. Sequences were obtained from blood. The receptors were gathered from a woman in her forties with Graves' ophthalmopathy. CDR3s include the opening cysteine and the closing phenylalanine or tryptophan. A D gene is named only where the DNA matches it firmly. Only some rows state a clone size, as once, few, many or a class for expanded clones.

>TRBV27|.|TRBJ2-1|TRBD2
CASRLAGNYEQFF
TGTGCCAGCCGACTAGCGGGAAACTACGAGCAGTTCTTC
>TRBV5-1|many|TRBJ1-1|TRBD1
CASSLGDRGMNTEAFF
TGCGCCAGCAGCTTGGGGGACAGGGGGATGAACACTGAAGCTTTCTTT
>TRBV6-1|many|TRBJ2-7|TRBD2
CASRIAGVNYEQYF
TGTGCCAGCAGAATAGCGGGAGTGAATTACGAGCAGTACTTC
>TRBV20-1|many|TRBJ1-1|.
CSARTTNTEAFF
TGCAGTGCGAGGACAACGAACACTGAAGCTTTCTTT
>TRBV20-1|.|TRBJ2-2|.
CSARRESSPAGELFF
TGCAGTGCTAGGCGGGAATCCTCCCCCGCCGGGGAGCTGTTTTTT
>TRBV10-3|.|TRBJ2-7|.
CAIRMTAIVGEQYF
TGTGCCATCAGGATGACAGCTATAGTTGGTGAGCAGTACTTC
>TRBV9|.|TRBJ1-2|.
CASSPTGNDYGYTF
TGTGCCAGCAGCCCCACAGGTAACGACTATGGCTACACCTTC
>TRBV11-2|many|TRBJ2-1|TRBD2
CASGRALNNEQFF
TGTGCCAGCGGGAGGGCCCTTAACAATGAGCAGTTCTTC
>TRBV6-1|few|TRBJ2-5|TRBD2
CASRAGGVETQYF
TGTGCCAGCAGGGCGGGAGGAGTAGAGACCCAGTACTTC
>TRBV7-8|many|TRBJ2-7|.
CASSLVWDEQYF
TGTGCCAGCAGCTTAGTTTGGGACGAGCAGTACTTC
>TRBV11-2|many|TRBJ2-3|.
CASSLGVSFTDTQYF
TGTGCCAGCAGCTTAGGGGTGTCCTTCACAGATACGCAGTATTTT
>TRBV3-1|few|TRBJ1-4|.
CASSQRAPEKLFF
TGTGCCAGCAGCCAAAGGGCTCCTGAAAAACTGTTTTTT
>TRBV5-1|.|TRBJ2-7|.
CASSFLMGSYEQYF
TGCGCCAGCAGCTTTTTAATGGGCTCCTACGAGCAGTACTTC
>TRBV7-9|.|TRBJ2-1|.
CASSLEVTEQFF
TGTGCCAGCAGCTTAGAGGTAACTGAGCAGTTCTTC
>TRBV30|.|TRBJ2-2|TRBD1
CAWSVLGQGAGELFF
TGTGCCTGGAGTGTACTGGGACAGGGGGCCGGGGAGCTGTTTTTT
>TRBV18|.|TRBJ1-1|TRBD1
CASSPVAGQVSRNTEAFF
TGTGCCAGCTCACCAGTCGCGGGACAGGTCTCGAGGAACACTGAAGCTTTCTTT
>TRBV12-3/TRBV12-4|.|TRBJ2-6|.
CASKVSGANVLTF
TGTGCCAGCAAGGTATCTGGGGCCAACGTCCTGACTTTC
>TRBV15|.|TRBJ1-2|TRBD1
CATSRDRGPDGYTF
TGTGCCACCAGCAGAGACAGGGGGCCCGATGGCTACACCTTC
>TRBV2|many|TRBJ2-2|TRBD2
CASSPGLAGGVGTGELFF
TGTGCCAGCAGCCCGGGACTAGCGGGAGGCGTAGGCACCGGGGAGCTGTTTTTT
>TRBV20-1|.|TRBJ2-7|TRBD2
CSARDPLDLAGEVNEQYF
TGCAGTGCTAGAGATCCCCTCGACCTAGCGGGAGAAGTGAACGAGCAGTACTTC
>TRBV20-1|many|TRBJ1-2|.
CSASAGTTYGYTF
TGCAGTGCTAGTGCTGGGACAACCTATGGCTACACCTTC
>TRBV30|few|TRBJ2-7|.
CAWSATGDTYEQYF
TGTGCCTGGAGTGCCACAGGTGACACCTACGAGCAGTACTTC
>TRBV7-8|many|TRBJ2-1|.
CASSLLPSRRRDEQFF
TGTGCCAGCAGCTTACTACCGAGTCGGAGGCGGGATGAGCAGTTCTTC
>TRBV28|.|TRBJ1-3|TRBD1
CASSSHRQGLNTIYF
TGTGCCAGCAGTTCTCACCGACAGGGCCTAAACACCATATATTTT
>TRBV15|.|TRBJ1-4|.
CATSYSGLAEKLFF
TGTGCCACCAGTTATTCCGGACTAGCCGAAAAACTGTTTTTT
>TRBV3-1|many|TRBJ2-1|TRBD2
CASSRQAGDNEQFF
TGTGCCAGCAGCCGACAAGCGGGAGACAATGAGCAGTTCTTC
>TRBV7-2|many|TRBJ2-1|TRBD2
CASSQRGDSYNEQFF
TGTGCCAGCAGCCAGCGGGGGGACTCCTACAATGAGCAGTTCTTC
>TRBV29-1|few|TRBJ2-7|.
CSVEERDSPYEQYF
TGCAGCGTTGAAGAGAGAGACAGCCCCTACGAGCAGTACTTC
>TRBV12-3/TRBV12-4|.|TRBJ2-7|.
CASSPRTTSSYEQYF
TGTGCCAGCAGTCCGCGGACGACCAGCTCCTACGAGCAGTACTTC
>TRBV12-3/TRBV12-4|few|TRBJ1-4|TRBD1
CASSSQTGGGEKLFF
TGTGCCAGCAGTTCTCAGACAGGGGGGGGTGAAAAACTGTTTTTT
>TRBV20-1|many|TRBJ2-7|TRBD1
CSAREQGQGSYEQYF
TGCAGTGCTAGAGAACAGGGACAGGGGTCCTACGAGCAGTACTTC
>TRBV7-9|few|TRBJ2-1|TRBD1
CASGDRGYLWEQFF
TGTGCCAGCGGCGACAGGGGCTATCTGTGGGAGCAGTTCTTC
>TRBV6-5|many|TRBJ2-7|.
CASSYSAAGGTSYEQYF
TGTGCCAGCAGTTACTCTGCGGCAGGGGGGACCTCCTACGAGCAGTACTTC